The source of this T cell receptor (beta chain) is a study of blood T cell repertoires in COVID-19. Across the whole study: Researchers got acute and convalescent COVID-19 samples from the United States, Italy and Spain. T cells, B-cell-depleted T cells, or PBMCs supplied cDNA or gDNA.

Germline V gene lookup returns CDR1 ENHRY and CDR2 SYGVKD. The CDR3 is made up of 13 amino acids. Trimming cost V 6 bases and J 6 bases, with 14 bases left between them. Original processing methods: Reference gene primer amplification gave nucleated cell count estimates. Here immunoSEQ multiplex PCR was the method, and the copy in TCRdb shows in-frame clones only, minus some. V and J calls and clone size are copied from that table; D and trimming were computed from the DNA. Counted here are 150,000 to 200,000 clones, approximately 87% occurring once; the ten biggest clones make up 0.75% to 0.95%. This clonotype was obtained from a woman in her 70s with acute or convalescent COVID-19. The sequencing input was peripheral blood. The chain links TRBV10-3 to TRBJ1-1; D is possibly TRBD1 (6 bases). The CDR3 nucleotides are TGTGCCATCAGCCAGACAGGTGTTCCTGAAGCTTTCTTT. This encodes CAISQTGVPEAFF.